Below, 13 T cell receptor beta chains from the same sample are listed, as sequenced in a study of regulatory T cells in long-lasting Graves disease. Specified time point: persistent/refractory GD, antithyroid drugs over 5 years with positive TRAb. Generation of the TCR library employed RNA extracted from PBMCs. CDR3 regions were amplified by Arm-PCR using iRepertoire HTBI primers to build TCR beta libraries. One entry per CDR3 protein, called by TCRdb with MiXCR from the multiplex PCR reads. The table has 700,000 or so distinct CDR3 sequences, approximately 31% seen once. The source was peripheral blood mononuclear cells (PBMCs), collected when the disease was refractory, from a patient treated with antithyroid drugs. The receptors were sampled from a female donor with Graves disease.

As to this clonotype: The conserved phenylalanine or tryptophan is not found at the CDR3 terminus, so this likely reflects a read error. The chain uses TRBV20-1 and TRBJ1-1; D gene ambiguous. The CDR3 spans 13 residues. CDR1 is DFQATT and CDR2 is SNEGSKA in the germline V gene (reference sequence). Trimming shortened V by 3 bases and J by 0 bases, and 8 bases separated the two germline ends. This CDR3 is CSARWVVNTEAFS. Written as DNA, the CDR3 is TGCAGTGCTAGGTGGGTCGTGAACACTGAAGCTTTCTCT.

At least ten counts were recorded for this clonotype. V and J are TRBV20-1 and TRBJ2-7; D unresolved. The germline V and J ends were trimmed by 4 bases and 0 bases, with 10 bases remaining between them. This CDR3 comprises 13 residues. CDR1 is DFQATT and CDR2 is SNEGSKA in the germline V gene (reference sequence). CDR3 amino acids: CSANRPGSYEQYF. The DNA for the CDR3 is TGCAGTGCTAACCGTCCCGGCTCCTACGAGCAGTACTTC.

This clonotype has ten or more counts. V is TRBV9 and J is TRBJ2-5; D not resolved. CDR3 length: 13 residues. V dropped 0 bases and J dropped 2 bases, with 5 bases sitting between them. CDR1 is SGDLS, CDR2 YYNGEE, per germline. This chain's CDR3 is CASSVGPQETQYF. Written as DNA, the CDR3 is TGTGCCAGCAGCGTAGGACCACAAGAGACCCAGTACTTC.

This chain's CDR3 is CASSEAPGYTF. CDR3 DNA: TGTGCCAGCAGTGAGGCACCCGGCTACACCTTC. The V call is TRBV6-1, the J call TRBJ1-2; no clear D gene. Germline V CDR1 and CDR2: MNHNS, SASEGT. V shed 3 bases and J shed 8 bases, with 7 bases lying between them. The CDR3 has 11 residues.

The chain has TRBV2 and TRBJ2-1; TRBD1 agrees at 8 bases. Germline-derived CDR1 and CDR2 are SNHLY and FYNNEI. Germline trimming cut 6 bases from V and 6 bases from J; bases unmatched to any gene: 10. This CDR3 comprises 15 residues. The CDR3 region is CASSPDRGLGNEQFF. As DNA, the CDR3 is TGTGCCAGCAGCCCCGACAGGGGACTGGGCAATGAGCAGTTCTTC.

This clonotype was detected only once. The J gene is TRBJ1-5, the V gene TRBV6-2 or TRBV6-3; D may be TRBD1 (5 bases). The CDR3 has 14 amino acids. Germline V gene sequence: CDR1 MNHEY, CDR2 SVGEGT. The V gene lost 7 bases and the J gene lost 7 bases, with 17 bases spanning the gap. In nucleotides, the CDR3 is TGTGCCAGCAAAACGACAGTGGCCCAACAGCCCCAGCATTTT. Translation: CASKTTVAQQPQHF.

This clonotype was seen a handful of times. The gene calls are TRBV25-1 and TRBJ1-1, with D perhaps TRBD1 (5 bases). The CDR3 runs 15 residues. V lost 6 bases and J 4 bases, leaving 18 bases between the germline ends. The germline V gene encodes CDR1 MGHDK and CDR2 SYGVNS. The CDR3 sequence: CASRRASGGGTEAFF. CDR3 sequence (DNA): TGTGCCAGCAGAAGAGCGTCCGGGGGAGGCACTGAAGCTTTCTTT. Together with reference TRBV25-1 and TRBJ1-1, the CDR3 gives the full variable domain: EADIYQTPRYLVIGTGKKITLECSQTMGHDKMYWYQQDPGMELHLIHYSYGVNSTEKGDLSSESTVSRIRTEHFPLTLESARPSHTSQYLCASRRASGGGTEAFFGQGTRLTVV.

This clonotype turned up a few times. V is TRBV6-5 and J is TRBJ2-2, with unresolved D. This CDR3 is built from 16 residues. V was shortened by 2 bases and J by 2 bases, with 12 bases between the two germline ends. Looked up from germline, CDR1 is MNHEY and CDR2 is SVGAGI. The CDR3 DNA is TGTGCCAGCAGTTACCGTAGAACTCCAAACACCGGGGAGCTGTTTTTT. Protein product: CASSYRRTPNTGELFF.

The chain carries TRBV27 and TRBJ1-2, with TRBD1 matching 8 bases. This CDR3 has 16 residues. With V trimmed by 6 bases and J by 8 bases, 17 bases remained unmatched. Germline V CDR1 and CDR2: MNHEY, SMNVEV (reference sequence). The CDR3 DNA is TGTGCCAGCAGGTCGGGATGGACAGGGTCCTATGAGGGCTACACCTTC. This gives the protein CASRSGWTGSYEGYTF.

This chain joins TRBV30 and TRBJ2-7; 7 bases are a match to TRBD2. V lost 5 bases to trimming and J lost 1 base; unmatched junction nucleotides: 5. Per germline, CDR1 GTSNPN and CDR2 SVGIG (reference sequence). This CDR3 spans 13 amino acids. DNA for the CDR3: TGTGCCTGGGCAGCGGGGAGGTCCTACGAGCAGTACTTC. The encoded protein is CAWAAGRSYEQYF.

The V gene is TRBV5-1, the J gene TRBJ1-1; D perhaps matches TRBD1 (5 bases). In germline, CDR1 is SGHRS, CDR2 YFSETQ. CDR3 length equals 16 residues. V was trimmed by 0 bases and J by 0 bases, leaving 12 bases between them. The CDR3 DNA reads TGCGCCAGCAGCTTGGGAGGGGCGAACATGAACACTGAAGCTTTCTTT. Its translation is CASSLGGANMNTEAFF. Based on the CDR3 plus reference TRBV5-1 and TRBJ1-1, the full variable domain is KAGVTQTPRYLIKTRGQQVTLSCSPISGHRSVSWYQQTPGQGLQFLFEYFSETQRNKGNFPGRFSGRQFSNSRSEMNVSTLELGDSALYLCASSLGGANMNTEAFFGQGTRLTVV.

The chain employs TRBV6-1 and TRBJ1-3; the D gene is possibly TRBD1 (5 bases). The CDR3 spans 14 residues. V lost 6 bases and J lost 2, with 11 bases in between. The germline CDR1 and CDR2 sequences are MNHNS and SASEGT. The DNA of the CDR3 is TGTGCCAGCAGGATAGGGACGGCTGGAAACACCATATATTTT. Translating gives CASRIGTAGNTIYF.

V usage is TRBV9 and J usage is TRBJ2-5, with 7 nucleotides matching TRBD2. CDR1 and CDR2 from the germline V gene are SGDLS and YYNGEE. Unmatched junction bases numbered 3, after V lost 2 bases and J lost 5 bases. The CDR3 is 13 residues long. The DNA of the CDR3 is TGTGCCAGCAGCGTGCAGGGAGGGGAGACCCAGTACTTC. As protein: CASSVQGGETQYF. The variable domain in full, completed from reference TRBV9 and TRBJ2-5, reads DSGVTQTPKHLITATGQRVTLRCSPRSGDLSVYWYQQSLDQGLQFLIQYYNGEERAKGNILERFSAQQFPDLHSELNLSSLELGDSALYFCASSVQGGETQYFGPGTRLLVL.